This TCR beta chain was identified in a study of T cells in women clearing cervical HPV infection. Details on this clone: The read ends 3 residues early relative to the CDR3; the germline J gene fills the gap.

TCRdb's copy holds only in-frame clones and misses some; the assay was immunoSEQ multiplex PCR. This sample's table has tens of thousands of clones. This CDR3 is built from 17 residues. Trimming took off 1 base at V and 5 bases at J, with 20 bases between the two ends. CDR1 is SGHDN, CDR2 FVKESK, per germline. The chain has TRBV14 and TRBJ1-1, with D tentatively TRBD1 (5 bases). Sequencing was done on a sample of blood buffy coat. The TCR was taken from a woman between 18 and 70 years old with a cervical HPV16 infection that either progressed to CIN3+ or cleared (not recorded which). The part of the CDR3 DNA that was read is TGTGCCAGCAGCCAAGGAGGTTGGTTAACAGAGGGGACTGAA. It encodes CASSQGGWLTEGTE. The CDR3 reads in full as CASSQGGWLTEGTEAFF.